The T cell receptor (beta chain) under discussion was sequenced for a study of blood T cell repertoires in COVID-19. The CDR3 is 15 residues long. Germline V gives CDR1 SGHTA, CDR2 FQGNSA. V was shortened by 5 bases and J by 8 bases, with 21 bases between the two germline ends. Clones were read by immunoSEQ multiplex PCR, and TCRdb kept only the in-frame ones, dropping some. The data hold some 83,000 clones, with 84% observed a single time. Sequences were obtained from peripheral blood. J is TRBJ1-2 and V is TRBV7-2; D is perhaps TRBD1 (6 bases). The sequence was obtained from a man in his fifties with acute or convalescent COVID-19. CDR3 amino acids: CASSQYRASSVGYTF. As DNA, the CDR3 is TGTGCCAGCAGCCAGTACAGGGCCAGTTCGGTAGGCTACACCTTC.